This T cell receptor beta chain is drawn from a study of Ad26.COV2.S vaccination and SARS-CoV-2 variants. Study outcomes and limitations: The TCR breadth and depth analyses may have understated or missed part of the total T cell responses. Non-spike TCR breadth showed similarity between vaccine and placebo recipients.

The V and J ends lost 5 bases and 11 bases, in that order; junction bases with no gene match: 12. The CDR3 contains 14 residues. The germline gives CDR1 MNHEY, CDR2 SVGEGT. The treatment is: about 20 received Ad26.COV2.S at low or high dose, single or two shots; about 5 received placebo; per-sample allocation not given. Sampling occurred on day 63 after the first vaccine or placebo injection. Wuhan-strain spike was delivered by a replication-incompetent Ad26 vector. Worth noting for this clone: Its antigen is unknown.

This table comes from immunoSEQ multiplex PCR, and its TCRdb copy is limited to in-frame clones, with some not included. The data hold just over 350,000 clones, with 80% to 90% observed a single time. The TCR originated in a person between 18 and 60 years old who received the Ad26.COV2.S COVID-19 vaccine or a placebo. The chain employs TRBV6-2 or TRBV6-3 and TRBJ1-5; 7 bases match TRBD1. Specimen: peripheral blood, collected in a trial of Ad26.COV2.S vaccine versus placebo. CDR3 amino acids: CASSQQGPIGSQHF. The CDR3 nucleotides are TGTGCCAGCAGTCAACAGGGGCCGATCGGGTCCCAGCATTTT.